This T cell receptor (beta chain) was sequenced for a study of persistence of HIV-infected CD4 T cells. Study-wide results and limits: Compared with CD3/CD28-stimulated cells, CMV- and Gag-responding cells showed lower TCRbeta richness.

As regards this clone: The target antigen is unknown.

Stimulation used approximately 9.1 ug/mL lysate from CMV-infected fibroblasts. CD40L-negative CD69-negative CD45RO-high memory CD4+ T cells were sorted as populations depleted of antigen-responding cells. Trimming cost V 6 bases and J 4 bases, with 3 bases left between them. CDR3 length equals 11 residues. Sequencing used immunoSEQ version 4 in survey mode. Only in-frame clones appear in the TCRdb table, and some are missing; sequencing was by immunoSEQ multiplex PCR. The sample records 25,000 to 35,000 clones, roughly four fifths being singletons. The sequenced sample was CD4+ T cells sorted from PBMCs after approximately 18-hour stimulation, obtained from a patient who received antiretroviral therapy. The TCR sequence derives from an adult man with HIV who was CMV-seropositive. The chain is built from TRBV12-3 or TRBV12-4 and TRBJ2-2, with D uncertain. CDR3 region: CASRFTGELFF. CDR3 bases: TGTGCCAGCAGGTTCACCGGGGAGCTGTTTTTT.